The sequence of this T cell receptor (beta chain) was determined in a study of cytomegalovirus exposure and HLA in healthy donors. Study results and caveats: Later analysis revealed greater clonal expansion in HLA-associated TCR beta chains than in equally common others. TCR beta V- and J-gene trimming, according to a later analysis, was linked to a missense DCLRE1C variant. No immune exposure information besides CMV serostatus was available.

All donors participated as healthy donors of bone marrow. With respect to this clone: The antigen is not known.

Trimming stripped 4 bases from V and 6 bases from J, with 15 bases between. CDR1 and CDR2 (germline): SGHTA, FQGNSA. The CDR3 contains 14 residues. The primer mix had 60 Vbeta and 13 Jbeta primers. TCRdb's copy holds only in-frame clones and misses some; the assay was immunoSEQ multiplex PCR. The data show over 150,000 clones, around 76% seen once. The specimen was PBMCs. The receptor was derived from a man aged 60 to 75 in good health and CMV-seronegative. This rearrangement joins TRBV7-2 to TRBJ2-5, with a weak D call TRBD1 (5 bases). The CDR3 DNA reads TGTGCCAGCAGCTCGCTCTCAGGGCAGCAGACCCAGTACTTC. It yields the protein CASSSLSGQQTQYF.